These T cell receptor beta chains were read from a single sample in a study of regulatory T cells in long-lasting Graves disease. In TCRdb, the multiplex PCR reads were re-called with MiXCR into one record per CDR3 protein. The sample has under 300,000 distinct CDR3 sequences; just over 20% are singletons. The sample was peripheral blood mononuclear cells (PBMCs), taken at new diagnosis, from a patient treated with antithyroid drugs. These receptors were collected from a female donor with Graves disease. The CDR3 runs from the conserved cysteine through the conserved F or W. Each record gives: J gene, clone size, V gene, CDR3 length, D gene, CDR3 protein, CDR3 DNA. D genes are given only for firm matches. The size of a clone is reported for some rows only, either as once, few or many, or as a class for expanded clones.

>TRBJ2-6|.|TRBV7-9|15|.
CASSLAGAGANVLTF
TGTGCCAGCAGCTTAGCTGGGGCTGGGGCCAACGTCCTGACTTTC
>TRBJ2-2|many|TRBV24-1|17|TRBD1
CATSDQGTGWNTGELFF
TGTGCCACCAGTGACCAGGGGACAGGGTGGAACACCGGGGAGCTGTTTTTT
>TRBJ1-1|few|TRBV19|15|.
CASSISGGGSTEAFF
TGTGCCAGTAGTATATCGGGGGGGGGAAGTACTGAAGCTTTCTTT
>TRBJ2-3|many|TRBV24-1|12|.
CATATSTDTQYF
TGTGCCACCGCTACATCCACAGATACGCAGTATTTT
>TRBJ2-3|.|TRBV19|15|TRBD2
CASVRVAGTTDTQYF
TGTGCCAGTGTCAGGGTAGCGGGGACGACAGATACGCAGTATTTT
>TRBJ1-5|few|TRBV27|13|.
CASGGACSQPQHF
TGTGCCAGCGGGGGGGCGTGTTCGCAGCCCCAGCATTTT
>TRBJ2-5|.|TRBV2|14|TRBD2
CASSPTSDGETQYF
TGTGCCAGCTCACCGACTAGCGACGGGGAGACCCAGTACTTC
>TRBJ2-1|.|TRBV10-2|16|TRBD2
CASSEFLAGTGDEQFF
TGCGCCAGCAGTGAGTTCTTAGCGGGAACGGGAGATGAGCAGTTCTTC
>TRBJ1-1|many|TRBV12-3/TRBV12-4|12|.
CASGRRDTEAFF
TGTGCCAGCGGTCGACGGGACACTGAAGCTTTCTTT
>TRBJ2-2|many|TRBV6-1|16|.
CASSRRPSQGTGELFF
TGTGCCAGCAGCCGAAGACCGTCCCAAGGCACCGGGGAGCTGTTTTTT
>TRBJ1-4|few|TRBV9|16|.
CASSVVGVTPGEKLFF
TGTGCCAGCAGCGTAGTAGGCGTCACACCGGGGGAAAAACTGTTTTTT
>TRBJ2-1|many|TRBV9|15|TRBD2
CASSSISGGYNEQFF
TGTGCCAGCAGCTCAATTAGCGGGGGATACAATGAGCAGTTCTTC
>TRBJ1-1|.|TRBV19|15|TRBD1
CASLRDRGSFTEAFF
TGTGCCAGTCTCCGGGACAGGGGGTCTTTCACTGAAGCTTTCTTT
>TRBJ1-1|.|TRBV10-3|15|TRBD1
CAISERQGINTEAFF
TGTGCCATCAGTGAGCGACAGGGAATTAACACTGAAGCTTTCTTT
>TRBJ1-1|.|TRBV28|14|.
CAGSLVGGGTEAFF
TGTGCCGGCAGTTTAGTCGGGGGAGGCACTGAAGCTTTCTTT